Following are 21 T cell receptor beta chains from one sample sequenced in a study of blood T cell repertoires in COVID-19. Generated by immunoSEQ multiplex PCR, the TCRdb table keeps only in-frame clones and is missing some. The sample has 14,000 or so clones, around 89% seen once. Sequencing was performed on peripheral blood. The receptors here all came from a human donor in a cohort sampled during active COVID-19.

The chain is built from TRBV5-1 and TRBJ2-3; 7 bases line up with TRBD2. CDR1 and CDR2 (germline): SGHRS, YFSETQ. This CDR3 spans 13 amino acids. The V gene end was trimmed by 5 bases and the J gene end by 6 bases; junction bases not matched to a gene: 6. CDR3 residues: CASSPAGGDTQYF. CDR3 sequence (DNA): TGCGCCAGCAGTCCGGCCGGGGGGGATACGCAGTATTTT.

The chain is built from TRBV10-2 and TRBJ1-4, with 7 positions matching TRBD1. Germline CDR1 and CDR2: WSHSY and SAAADI. The CDR3 sequence is 15 residues long. J was trimmed by 4 bases and V by 6 bases; bases with no gene match: 8. The DNA of the CDR3 is TGCGCCAGCAGGGCCACAGGGGCGCATAATGAAAAACTGTTTTTT. Amino acid sequence: CASRATGAHNEKLFF.

V and J are TRBV27 and TRBJ1-1; D is unresolved. V lost 2 bases to trimming and J lost 2 bases, with 12 bases between them. Per the germline V gene, CDR1 is MNHEY and CDR2 is SMNVEV (reference sequence). CDR3 length: 15 amino acids. CDR3 DNA sequence: TGTGCCAGCAGTTTAGAGTCAGGCCAAAACACTGAAGCTTTCTTT. This sequence encodes CASSLESGQNTEAFF.

The V gene is TRBV7-2, the J gene TRBJ2-7; 9 nucleotides align to TRBD2. V gave up 5 bases and J gave up 0 bases; unmatched junction bases: 5. Germline CDR1 and CDR2: SGHTA and FQGNSA. This CDR3 has 15 amino acids. Here the CDR3 reads CASSPLAGSSYEQYF. The DNA for the CDR3 is TGTGCCAGCAGCCCGCTAGCGGGAAGCTCCTACGAGCAGTACTTC.

The chain carries TRBV14 and TRBJ2-2, with 15 bases aligning to TRBD2. Germline values: CDR1 SGHDN, CDR2 FVKESK. Losses at the gene ends were 4 bases for V and 1 base for J; bases not matched to a gene: 4. The CDR3 is 18 residues long. CDR3 protein: CASSRTSGGAWNTGELFF. CDR3 sequence (DNA): TGTGCCAGCAGCCGGACTAGCGGGGGGGCCTGGAACACCGGGGAGCTGTTTTTT.

This sequence joins TRBV6-4 and TRBJ1-1; TRBD1 agrees at 8 bases. The V and J ends lost 6 bases and 1 base, in that order; junction bases with no gene match: 13. Germline V gene lookup returns CDR1 MRHNA and CDR2 SNTAGT. There are 17 residues in the CDR3. The CDR3 nucleotides are TGTGCCAGCAGGCGACAGGGGCCGAAGTCCGCGAACACTGAAGCTTTCTTT. It yields the protein CASRRQGPKSANTEAFF.

The V and J genes are TRBV27 and TRBJ2-1, with TRBD2 identical over 9 bases. Germline CDR1 reads MNHEY; CDR2 reads SMNVEV (reference sequence). With V trimmed by 7 bases and J by 2 bases, 9 bases remained unmatched. The CDR3 totals 16 residues. The CDR3 nucleotides read TGTGCCAGCACCCGAGTAGCGGGAGTAGCCTACAATGAGCAGTTCTTC. Encoded protein: CASTRVAGVAYNEQFF.

The chain recombines TRBV3-1 (or the pseudogene TRBV3-2) with TRBJ2-2; 10 nucleotides match TRBD2. Germline V CDR1 and CDR2: LGHDT, YNNKEL (reference sequence). This CDR3 spans 16 amino acids. The V segment lost 2 bases and the J segment 6 bases; nucleotides outside the gene matches: 6. The CDR3 nucleotides are TGTGCCAGCAGCCAAATCCCGGGACTAGCGTCCGGGGAGCTGTTTTTT. Protein sequence: CASSQIPGLASGELFF.

This chain links TRBV30 with TRBJ2-7; 10 bases align to TRBD1. Per the germline V gene, CDR1 is GTSNPN and CDR2 is SVGIG (reference sequence). J lost 7 bases, V lost 5 bases, and 8 bases had no gene match. The CDR3 extends over 13 amino acids. CDR3 DNA: TGTGCCTGGGGACGGACAGGGGGTATGGAGCAGTACTTC. Residues: CAWGRTGGMEQYF. The full variable domain, completed using reference TRBV30 and TRBJ2-7, is SQTIHQWPATLVQPVGSPLSLECTVEGTSNPNLYWYRQAAGRGLQLLFYSVGIGQISSEVPQNLSASRPQDRQFILSSKKLLLSDSGFYLCAWGRTGGMEQYFGPGTRLTVT.

The genes are TRBV24-1 and TRBJ2-3; D is perhaps TRBD1 (6 bases). V was pared by 10 bases and J by 1 base, with 11 bases between. CDR1 and CDR2 from the germline V gene are KGHDR and SFDVKD. The CDR3 loop spans 13 amino acids. The CDR3 loop reads CATARQGTDTQYF. CDR3 coding DNA: TGTGCCACGGCGCGACAGGGCACAGATACGCAGTATTTT.

This chain connects TRBV7-2 to TRBJ2-2, with D maybe TRBD2 (6 bases). V lost 2 bases and J lost 4, with 11 bases in between. CDR1 SGHTA and CDR2 FQGNSA come from the germline V gene. CDR3 length: 15 amino acids. The CDR3 protein is CASSLRAGSTGELFF. Here the CDR3 DNA reads TGTGCCAGCAGCTTAAGGGCGGGAAGCACCGGGGAGCTGTTTTTT.

The gene calls are TRBV7-2 and TRBJ1-4; D remains unclear. Germline CDR1 is SGHTA and CDR2 is FQGNSA. V was clipped by 3 bases and J by 3 bases, with 11 bases between them. The CDR3 has 15 residues. The CDR3 nucleotides read TGTGCCAGCAGCTTCGATGGGAGAGCTAATGAAAAACTGTTTTTT. Protein sequence: CASSFDGRANEKLFF.

This chain links TRBV7-3 with TRBJ2-3, with unresolved D. The CDR3 covers 11 residues. Trimming took off 4 bases at V and 4 bases at J, with 3 bases between the two ends. The V gene's germline CDR1 is SGHTA and CDR2 FQGTGA. The CDR3 is CASSSSDTQYF. In nucleotides, the CDR3 is TGTGCCAGCAGCTCCTCAGATACGCAGTATTTT.

The chain has TRBV9 and TRBJ2-5, with D maybe TRBD1 (5 bases). CDR3 length: 13 residues. Germline V gene sequence: CDR1 SGDLS, CDR2 YYNGEE. Trimming left V 4 bases short and J 5 bases short, with 12 bases between. The CDR3 DNA reads TGTGCCAGCAGCCCCAGGGTCCGGGAGACCCAGTACTTC. As protein: CASSPRVRETQYF. The complete variable domain, with remaining parts taken from reference TRBV9 and TRBJ2-5, reads DSGVTQTPKHLITATGQRVTLRCSPRSGDLSVYWYQQSLDQGLQFLIQYYNGEERAKGNILERFSAQQFPDLHSELNLSSLELGDSALYFCASSPRVRETQYFGPGTRLLVL.

The V gene is TRBV19, the J gene TRBJ1-4; D not resolved. Per germline, CDR1 LNHDA and CDR2 SQIVND (reference sequence). The CDR3 runs to 15 residues. Trimming removed 5 bases at V and 4 bases at J, with 14 bases between. The CDR3 spells CASSPYTLVNEKLFF. CDR3 nucleotide sequence: TGTGCCAGTAGTCCATACACCTTGGTTAATGAAAAACTGTTTTTT.

This sequence joins TRBV5-1 and TRBJ1-2, with D unresolved. From germline, CDR1 is SGHRS and CDR2 YFSETQ. Trimming left V 0 bases short and J 0 bases short, with 9 bases between. The CDR3 has 15 residues. The CDR3 region is CASSLVAPANYGYTF. The CDR3 nucleotides read TGCGCCAGCAGCTTGGTGGCACCAGCTAACTATGGCTACACCTTC.

This sequence joins TRBV7-9 and TRBJ1-2, with D maybe TRBD1 (5 bases). This CDR3 is 14 amino acids long. V lost 5 bases, J lost 2 bases, and 12 bases lay in between. CDR1 is SEHNR, CDR2 FQNEAQ, per germline (reference sequence). CDR3 residues: CASSPIGVNYGYTF. The CDR3 nucleotides are TGTGCCAGCAGCCCGATAGGGGTAAACTATGGCTACACCTTC. Filled out from reference TRBV7-9 and TRBJ1-2, the complete variable domain reads DTGVSQNPRHKITKRGQNVTFRCDPISEHNRLYWYRQTLGQGPEFLTYFQNEAQLEKSRLLSDRFSAERPKGSFSTLEIQRTEQGDSAMYLCASSPIGVNYGYTFGSGTRLTVV.

The V gene is TRBV2, the J gene TRBJ1-6; D is unresolved. Trimming cost V 5 bases and J 0 bases, with 14 bases left between them. Germline V gene data show CDR1 as SNHLY and CDR2 as FYNNEI. The CDR3 spans 17 residues. The CDR3 DNA follows: TGTGCCAGCAGTTCAGGTGGAGGGAGCTCCTATAATTCACCCCTCCACTTT. Amino acid sequence: CASSSGGGSSYNSPLHF.

The rearrangement joins TRBV4-2 to TRBJ2-2; the match to TRBD1 covers 11 bases. V lost 3 bases, J lost 6 bases, and 6 bases stayed unmatched. The V gene's germline CDR1 is LGHNA and CDR2 YNFKEQ. The CDR3 runs 16 residues. CDR3 sequence reads: CASSHAGQGVSGELFF. The CDR3 DNA is TGTGCCAGCAGCCACGCGGGACAGGGGGTCTCCGGGGAGCTGTTTTTT.

The chain carries TRBV19 and TRBJ1-5; D call uncertain. The CDR3 is 15 residues long. The germline V gene encodes CDR1 LNHDA and CDR2 SQIVND (reference sequence). V lost 10 bases to trimming and J lost 3 bases, with 19 bases between them. The CDR3 here is CAINHWTGYNQPQHF. CDR3 DNA: TGTGCCATCAACCATTGGACGGGATACAATCAGCCCCAGCATTTT.

The J gene is TRBJ1-1, the V gene TRBV29-1, with 7 positions matching TRBD1. CDR3 length equals 13 residues. The germline V gene encodes CDR1 SQVTM and CDR2 ANQGSEA. Trimming at V came to 6 bases and at J to 0 bases, leaving 4 bases not matched to a gene. CDR3 coding DNA: TGCAGCGTGGGGGGACAGATGAACACTGAAGCTTTCTTT. It translates to CSVGGQMNTEAFF.